The T cell receptor (beta chain) under discussion was sequenced for a study of blood T cell repertoires in COVID-19. Study background: The analysed material was cDNA or gDNA that came from T cells, B-cell-depleted T cells, or PBMCs.

Repertoires were generated with immunoSEQ multiplex PCR, while TCRdb's copy carries only in-frame clones and drops some. The profile shows roughly 410,000 clones, about 87% of them singletons. Looked up from germline, CDR1 is SGHTA and CDR2 is FQGTGA. The CDR3 sequence is 13 residues long. V dropped 2 bases and J dropped 5 bases, with 9 bases sitting between them. The clonotype was recovered from a woman aged 55-69 years with COVID-19, enrolled during active disease. This chain joins TRBV7-3 and TRBJ1-1, with D uncertain. Sequences were obtained from peripheral blood. This CDR3 is CASSLLVETEAFF. In nucleotides, the CDR3 is TGTGCCAGCAGCTTACTCGTGGAGACTGAAGCTTTCTTT.